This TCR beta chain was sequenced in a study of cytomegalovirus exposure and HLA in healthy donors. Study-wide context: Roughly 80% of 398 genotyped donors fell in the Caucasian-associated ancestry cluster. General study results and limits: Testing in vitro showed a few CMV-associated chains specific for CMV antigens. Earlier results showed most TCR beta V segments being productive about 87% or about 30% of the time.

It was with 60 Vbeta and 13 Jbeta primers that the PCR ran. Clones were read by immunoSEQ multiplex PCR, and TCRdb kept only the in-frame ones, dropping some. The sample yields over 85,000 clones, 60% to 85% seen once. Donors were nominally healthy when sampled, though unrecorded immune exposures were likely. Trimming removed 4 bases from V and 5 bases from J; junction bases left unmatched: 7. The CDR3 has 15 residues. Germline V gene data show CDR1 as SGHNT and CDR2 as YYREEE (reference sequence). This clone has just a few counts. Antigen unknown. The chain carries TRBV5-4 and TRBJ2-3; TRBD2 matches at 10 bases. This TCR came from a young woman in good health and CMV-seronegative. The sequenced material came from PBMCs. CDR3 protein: CASSNSGRRKDTQYF. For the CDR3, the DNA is TGTGCCAGCAGCAATAGCGGGAGGCGCAAAGATACGCAGTATTTT.